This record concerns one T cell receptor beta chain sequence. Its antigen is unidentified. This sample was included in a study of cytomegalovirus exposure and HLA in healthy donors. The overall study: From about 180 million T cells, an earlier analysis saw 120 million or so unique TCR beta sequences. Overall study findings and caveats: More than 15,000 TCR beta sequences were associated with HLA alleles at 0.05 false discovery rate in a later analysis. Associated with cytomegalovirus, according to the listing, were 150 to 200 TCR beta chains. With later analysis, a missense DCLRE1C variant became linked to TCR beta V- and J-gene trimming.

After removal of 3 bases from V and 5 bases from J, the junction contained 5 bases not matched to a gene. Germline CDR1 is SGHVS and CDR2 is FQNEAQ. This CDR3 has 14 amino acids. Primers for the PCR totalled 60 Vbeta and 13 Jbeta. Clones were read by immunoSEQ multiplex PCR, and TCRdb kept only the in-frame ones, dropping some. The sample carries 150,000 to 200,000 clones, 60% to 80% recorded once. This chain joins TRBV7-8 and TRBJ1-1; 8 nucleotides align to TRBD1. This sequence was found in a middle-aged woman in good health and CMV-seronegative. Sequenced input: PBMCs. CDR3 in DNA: TGTGCCAGCAGCTTTCAGGGGGCGCGGACTGAAGCTTTCTTT. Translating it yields CASSFQGARTEAFF.